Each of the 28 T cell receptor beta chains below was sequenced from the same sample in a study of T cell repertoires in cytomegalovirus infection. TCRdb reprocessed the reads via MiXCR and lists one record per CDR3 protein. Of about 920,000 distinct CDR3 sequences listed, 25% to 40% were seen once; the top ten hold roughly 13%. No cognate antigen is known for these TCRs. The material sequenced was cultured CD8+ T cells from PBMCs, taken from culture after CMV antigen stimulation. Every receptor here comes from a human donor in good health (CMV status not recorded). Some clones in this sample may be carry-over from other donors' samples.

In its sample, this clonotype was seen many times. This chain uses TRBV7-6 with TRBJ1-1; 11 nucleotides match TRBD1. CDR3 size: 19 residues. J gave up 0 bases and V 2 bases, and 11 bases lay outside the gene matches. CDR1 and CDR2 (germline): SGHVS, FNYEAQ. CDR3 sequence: CASSLSRRGTGGLNTEAFF. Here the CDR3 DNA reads TGTGCCAGCAGCTTATCGCGTCGGGGGACAGGGGGTTTGAACACTGAAGCTTTCTTT.

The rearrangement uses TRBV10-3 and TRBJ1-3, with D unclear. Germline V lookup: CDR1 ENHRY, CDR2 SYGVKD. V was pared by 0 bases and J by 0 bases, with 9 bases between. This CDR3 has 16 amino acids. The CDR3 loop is CAISESSPSSGNTIYF. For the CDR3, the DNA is TGTGCCATCAGTGAGTCGAGCCCTTCCTCTGGAAACACCATATATTTT.

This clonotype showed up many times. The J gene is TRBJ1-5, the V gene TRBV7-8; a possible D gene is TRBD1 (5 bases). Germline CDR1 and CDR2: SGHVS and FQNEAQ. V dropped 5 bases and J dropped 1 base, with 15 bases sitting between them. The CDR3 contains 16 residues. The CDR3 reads CASSRDSLRSNQPQHF. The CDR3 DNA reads TGTGCCAGCAGCAGGGACTCCCTGAGGAGCAATCAGCCCCAGCATTTT.

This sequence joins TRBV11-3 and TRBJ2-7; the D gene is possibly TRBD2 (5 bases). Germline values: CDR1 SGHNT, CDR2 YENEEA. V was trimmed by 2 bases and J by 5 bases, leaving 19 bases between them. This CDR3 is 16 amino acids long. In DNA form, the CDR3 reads TGTGCCAGCAGCTTATCCAGACCGGAGGAGGAGAACGAGCAGTACGTC. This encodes CASSLSRPEEENEQYV.

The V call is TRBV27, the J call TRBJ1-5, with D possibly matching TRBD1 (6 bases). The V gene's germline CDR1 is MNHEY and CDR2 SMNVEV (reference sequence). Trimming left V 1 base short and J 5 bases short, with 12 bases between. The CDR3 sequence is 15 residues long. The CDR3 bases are TGTGCCAGCAGTTTATGGGGGGCGATCGATCAGCCCCAGCATTTT. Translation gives CASSLWGAIDQPQHF.

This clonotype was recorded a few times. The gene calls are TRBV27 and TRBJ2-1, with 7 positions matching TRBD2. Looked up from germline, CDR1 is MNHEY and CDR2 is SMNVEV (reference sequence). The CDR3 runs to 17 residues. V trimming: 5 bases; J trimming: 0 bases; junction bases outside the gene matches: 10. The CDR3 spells CASSKNSAGHSYNEQFF. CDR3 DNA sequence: TGTGCCAGCAGTAAAAACTCAGCGGGGCACTCCTACAATGAGCAGTTCTTC.

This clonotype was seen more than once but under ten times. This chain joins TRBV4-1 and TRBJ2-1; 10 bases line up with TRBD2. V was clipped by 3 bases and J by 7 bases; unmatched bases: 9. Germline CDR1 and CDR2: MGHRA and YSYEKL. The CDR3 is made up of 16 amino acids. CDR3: CASSQASGGARNEQFF. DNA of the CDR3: TGCGCCAGCAGCCAGGCGAGCGGGGGGGCTAGGAATGAGCAGTTCTTC.

The CDR3 loop is CASSQEDRRNTEAFF. DNA for the CDR3: TGTGCCAGCAGCCAAGAGGACAGGAGGAACACTGAAGCTTTCTTT. The chain links TRBV4-2 to TRBJ1-1, with 7 bases lining up with TRBD1. CDR3 length equals 15 residues. Trimming took 0 bases from V and 1 from J; bases not matched to a gene: 2. In germline, CDR1 is LGHNA, CDR2 YNFKEQ.

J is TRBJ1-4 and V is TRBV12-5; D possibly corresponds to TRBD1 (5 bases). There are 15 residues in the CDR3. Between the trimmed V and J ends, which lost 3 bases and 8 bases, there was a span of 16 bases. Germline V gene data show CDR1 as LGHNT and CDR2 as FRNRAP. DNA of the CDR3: TGTGCTAGTGGTTTCGACAGTGAACAAAGGGAAAAACTGTTTTTT. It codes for CASGFDSEQREKLFF.

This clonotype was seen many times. The CDR3 DNA sequence: TGCAGTGCTAGCGGGCGAGCGGAGAGCTGGGACGGGGAGCTGTTTTTT. Translating it yields CSASGRAESWDGELFF. The chain couples TRBV20-1 to TRBJ2-2, with D tentatively TRBD2 (5 bases). CDR3 length: 16 amino acids. CDR1 and CDR2 from the germline V gene are DFQATT and SNEGSKA (reference sequence). Trimming took 3 bases from V and 7 from J, leaving 21 bases between them.

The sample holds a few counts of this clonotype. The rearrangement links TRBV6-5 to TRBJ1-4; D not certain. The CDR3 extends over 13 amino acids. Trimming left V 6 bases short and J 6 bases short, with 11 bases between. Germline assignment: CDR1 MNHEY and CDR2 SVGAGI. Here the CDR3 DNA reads TGTGCCAGCAGCCCCCCGACGCATGAAAAACTGTTTTTT. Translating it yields CASSPPTHEKLFF.

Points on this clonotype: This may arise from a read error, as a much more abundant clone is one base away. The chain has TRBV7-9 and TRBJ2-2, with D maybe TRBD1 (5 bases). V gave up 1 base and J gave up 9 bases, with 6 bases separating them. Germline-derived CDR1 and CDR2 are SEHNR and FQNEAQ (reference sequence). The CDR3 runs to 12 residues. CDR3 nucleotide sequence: TGTGCCAGCAGCTTAGGGGGCCGGGAGCTGTTTTTT. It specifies CASSLGGRELFF.

In DNA, the CDR3 is TGTGCCAGCAGTTTCCCTAGCGGGGGGACGTACCAAGAGACCCAGTACTTC. It encodes CASSFPSGGTYQETQYF. The chain carries TRBV28 and TRBJ2-5; 11 bases agree with TRBD2. CDR3 length equals 17 residues. J gave up 0 bases and V 3 bases, and 6 bases lay outside the gene matches. Germline CDR1 MDHEN, CDR2 SYDVKM. The full variable domain, completed using reference TRBV28 and TRBJ2-5, is DVKVTQSSRYLVKRTGEKVFLECVQDMDHENMFWYRQDPGLGLRLIYFSYDVKMKEKGDIPEGYSVSREKKERFSLILESASTNQTSMYLCASSFPSGGTYQETQYFGPGTRLLVL.

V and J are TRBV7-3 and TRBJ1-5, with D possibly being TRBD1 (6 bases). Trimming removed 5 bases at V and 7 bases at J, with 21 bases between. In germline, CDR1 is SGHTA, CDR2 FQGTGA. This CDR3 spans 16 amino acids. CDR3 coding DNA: TGTGCCAGCAGCGCTAGGGGGAAAGGCGTGAAACAGCCCCAGCATTTT. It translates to CASSARGKGVKQPQHF.

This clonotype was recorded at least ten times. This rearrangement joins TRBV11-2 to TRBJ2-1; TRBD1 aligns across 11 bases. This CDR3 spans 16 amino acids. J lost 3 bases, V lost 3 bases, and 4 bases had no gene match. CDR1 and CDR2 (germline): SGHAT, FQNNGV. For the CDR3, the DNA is TGTGCCAGCAGCTTTCCGGGACAGGGGGTCTACAATGAGCAGTTCTTC. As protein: CASSFPGQGVYNEQFF.

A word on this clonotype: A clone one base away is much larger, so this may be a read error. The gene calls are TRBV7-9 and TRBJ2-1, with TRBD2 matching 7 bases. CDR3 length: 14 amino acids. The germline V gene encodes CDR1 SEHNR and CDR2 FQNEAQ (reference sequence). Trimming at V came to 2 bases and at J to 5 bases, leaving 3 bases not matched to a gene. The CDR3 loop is CASSLQRGNNEQFF. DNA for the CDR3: TGTGCCAGCAGCTTACAGCGGGGTAACAATGAGCAGTTCTTC.

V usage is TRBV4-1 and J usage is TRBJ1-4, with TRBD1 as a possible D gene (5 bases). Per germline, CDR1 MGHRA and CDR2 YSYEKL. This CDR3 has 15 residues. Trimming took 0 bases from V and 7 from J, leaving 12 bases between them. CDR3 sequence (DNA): TGCGCCAGCAGCCAAGAAGAAGGTGGGACTGAAAAACTGTTTTTT. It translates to CASSQEEGGTEKLFF.

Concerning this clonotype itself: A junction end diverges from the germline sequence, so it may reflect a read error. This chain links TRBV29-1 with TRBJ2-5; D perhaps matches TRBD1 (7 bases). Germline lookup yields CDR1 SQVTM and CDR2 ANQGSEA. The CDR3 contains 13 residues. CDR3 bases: TGCAGCGCTCAGGGGGGCAGTCAAGAGACCCAGAACTTC. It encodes CSAQGGSQETQNF.

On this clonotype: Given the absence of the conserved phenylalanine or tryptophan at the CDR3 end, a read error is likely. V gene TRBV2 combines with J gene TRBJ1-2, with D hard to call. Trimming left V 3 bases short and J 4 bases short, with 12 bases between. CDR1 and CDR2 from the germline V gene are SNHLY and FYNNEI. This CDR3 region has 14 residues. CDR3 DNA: TGTGCCAGCAGTGAGAAGAACAGTTTCTATGGCTACACCCTC. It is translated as CASSEKNSFYGYTL.

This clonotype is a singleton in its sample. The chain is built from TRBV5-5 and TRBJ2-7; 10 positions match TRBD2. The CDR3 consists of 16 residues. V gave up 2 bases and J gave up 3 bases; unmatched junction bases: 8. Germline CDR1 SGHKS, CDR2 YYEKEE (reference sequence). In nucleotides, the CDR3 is TGTGCCAGCAGCTTCCTTCTAGCGGGGGAAATCTACGAGCAGTACTTC. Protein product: CASSFLLAGEIYEQYF. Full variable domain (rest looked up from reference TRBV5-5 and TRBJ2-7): DAGVTQSPTHLIKTRGQQVTLRCSPISGHKSVSWYQQVLGQGPQFIFQYYEKEERGRGNFPDRFSARQFPNYSSELNVNALLLGDSALYLCASSFLLAGEIYEQYFGPGTRLTVT.

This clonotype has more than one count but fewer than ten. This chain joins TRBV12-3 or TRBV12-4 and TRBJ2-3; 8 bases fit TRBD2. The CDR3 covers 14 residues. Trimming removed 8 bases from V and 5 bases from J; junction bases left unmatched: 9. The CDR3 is CASLGGGEIDTQYF. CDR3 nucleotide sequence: TGTGCCAGCCTCGGGGGGGGCGAGATAGATACGCAGTATTTT.

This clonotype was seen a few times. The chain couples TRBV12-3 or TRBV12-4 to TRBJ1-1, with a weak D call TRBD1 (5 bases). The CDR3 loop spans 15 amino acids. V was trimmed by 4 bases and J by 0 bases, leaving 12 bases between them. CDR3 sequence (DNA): TGTGCCAGCAGTTCGGGACGGGGGGTGAACACTGAAGCTTTCTTT. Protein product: CASSSGRGVNTEAFF.

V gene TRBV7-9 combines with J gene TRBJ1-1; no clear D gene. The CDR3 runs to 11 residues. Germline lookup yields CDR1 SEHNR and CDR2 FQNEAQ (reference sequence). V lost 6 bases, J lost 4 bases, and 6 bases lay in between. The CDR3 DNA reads TGTGCCAGCAGTCAAATCACTGAAGCTTTCTTT. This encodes CASSQITEAFF.

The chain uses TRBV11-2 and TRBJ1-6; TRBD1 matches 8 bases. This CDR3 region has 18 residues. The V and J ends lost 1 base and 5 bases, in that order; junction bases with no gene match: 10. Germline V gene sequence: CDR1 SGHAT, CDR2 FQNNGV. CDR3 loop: CASSLVGGQGIHNSPLHF. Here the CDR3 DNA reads TGTGCCAGCAGCTTAGTTGGAGGACAGGGCATCCATAATTCACCCCTCCACTTT. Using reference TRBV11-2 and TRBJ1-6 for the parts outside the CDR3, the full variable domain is EAGVAQSPRYKIIEKRQSVAFWCNPISGHATLYWYQQILGQGPKLLIQFQNNGVVDDSQLPKDRFSAERLKGVDSTLKIQPAKLEDSAVYLCASSLVGGQGIHNSPLHFGNGTRLTVT.

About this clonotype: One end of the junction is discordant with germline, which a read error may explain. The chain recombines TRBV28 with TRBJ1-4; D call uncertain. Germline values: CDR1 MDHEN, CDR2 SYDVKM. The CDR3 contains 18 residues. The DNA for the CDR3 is TGTGCCAGCAGTTTAGGTCGGAAAGGCCCACCTCCACGTGAAATACTGTTTTTT. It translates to CASSLGRKGPPPREILFF. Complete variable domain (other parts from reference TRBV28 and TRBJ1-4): DVKVTQSSRYLVKRTGEKVFLECVQDMDHENMFWYRQDPGLGLRLIYFSYDVKMKEKGDIPEGYSVSREKKERFSLILESASTNQTSMYLCASSLGRKGPPPREILFFGSGTQLSVL.

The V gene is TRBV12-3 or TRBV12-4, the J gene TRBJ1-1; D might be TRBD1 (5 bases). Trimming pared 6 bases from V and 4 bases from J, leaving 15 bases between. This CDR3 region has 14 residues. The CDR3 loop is CASSAARVVTEAFF. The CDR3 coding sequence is TGTGCCAGCAGCGCCGCCAGGGTGGTCACTGAAGCTTTCTTT.

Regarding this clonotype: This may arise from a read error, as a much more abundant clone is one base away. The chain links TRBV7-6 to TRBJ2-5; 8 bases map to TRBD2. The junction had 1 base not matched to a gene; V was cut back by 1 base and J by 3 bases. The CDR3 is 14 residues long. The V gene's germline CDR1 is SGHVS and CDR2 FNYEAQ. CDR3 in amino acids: CASSLETSEETQYF. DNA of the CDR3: TGTGCCAGCAGCTTAGAGACTAGCGAAGAGACCCAGTACTTC.

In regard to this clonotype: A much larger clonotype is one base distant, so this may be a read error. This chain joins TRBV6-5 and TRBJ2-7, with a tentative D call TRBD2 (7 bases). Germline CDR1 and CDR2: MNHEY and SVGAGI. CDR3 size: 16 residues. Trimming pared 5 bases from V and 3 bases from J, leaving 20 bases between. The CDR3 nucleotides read TGTGCCAGCAGTGAATTGGGGGGGCATAGGTTCTACGAGCAGTACTTC. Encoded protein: CASSELGGHRFYEQYF.